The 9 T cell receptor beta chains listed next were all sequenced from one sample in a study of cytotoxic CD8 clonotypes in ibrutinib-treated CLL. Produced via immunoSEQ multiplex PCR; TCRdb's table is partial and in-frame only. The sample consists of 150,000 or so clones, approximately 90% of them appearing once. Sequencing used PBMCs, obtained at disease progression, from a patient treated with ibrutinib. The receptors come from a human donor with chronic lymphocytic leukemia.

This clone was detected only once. DNA for the CDR3: TGTGCTAGTGGAGGACAGGGATCGAACGGCTACACCTTC. This gives the protein CASGGQGSNGYTF. V usage is TRBV12-5 and J usage is TRBJ1-2; 8 bases fit TRBD1. Germline V gene lookup returns CDR1 LGHNT and CDR2 FRNRAP. The V and J ends lost 6 bases and 8 bases, in that order; junction bases with no gene match: 8. The length of the CDR3 is 13 residues.

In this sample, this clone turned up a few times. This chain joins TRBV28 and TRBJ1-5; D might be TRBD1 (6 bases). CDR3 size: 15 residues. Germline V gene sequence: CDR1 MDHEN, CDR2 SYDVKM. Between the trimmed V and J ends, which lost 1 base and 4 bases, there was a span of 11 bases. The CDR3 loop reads CASSLSYQGNQPQHF. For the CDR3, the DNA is TGTGCCAGCAGTTTATCCTACCAGGGGAATCAGCCCCAGCATTTT.

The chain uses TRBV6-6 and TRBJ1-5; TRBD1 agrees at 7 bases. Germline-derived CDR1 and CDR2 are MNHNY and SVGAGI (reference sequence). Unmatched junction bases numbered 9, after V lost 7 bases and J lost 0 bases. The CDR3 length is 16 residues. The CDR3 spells CASKAAQGYSNQPQHF. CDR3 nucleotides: TGTGCCAGCAAGGCTGCACAGGGGTATAGCAATCAGCCCCAGCATTTT.

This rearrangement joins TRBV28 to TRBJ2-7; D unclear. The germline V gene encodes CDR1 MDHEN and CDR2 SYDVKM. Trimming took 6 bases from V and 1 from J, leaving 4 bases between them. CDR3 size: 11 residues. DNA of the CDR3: TGTGCCAGCAGACGTTCCTACGAGCAGTACTTC. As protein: CASRRSYEQYF.

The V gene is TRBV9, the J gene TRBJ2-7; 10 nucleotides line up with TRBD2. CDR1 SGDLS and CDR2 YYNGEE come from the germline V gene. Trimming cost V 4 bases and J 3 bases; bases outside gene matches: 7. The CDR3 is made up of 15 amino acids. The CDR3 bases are TGTGCCAGCAGCCCAGCGGGAGGGCTCCTCTACGAGCAGTACTTC. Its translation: CASSPAGGLLYEQYF.

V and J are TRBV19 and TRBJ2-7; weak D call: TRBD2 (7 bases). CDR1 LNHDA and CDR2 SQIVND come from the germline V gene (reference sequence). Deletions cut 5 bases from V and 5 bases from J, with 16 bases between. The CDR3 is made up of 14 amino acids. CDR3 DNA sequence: TGTGCCAGTAGTGCGATGGGGGGGGCCCACGAGCAGTACTTC. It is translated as CASSAMGGAHEQYF.

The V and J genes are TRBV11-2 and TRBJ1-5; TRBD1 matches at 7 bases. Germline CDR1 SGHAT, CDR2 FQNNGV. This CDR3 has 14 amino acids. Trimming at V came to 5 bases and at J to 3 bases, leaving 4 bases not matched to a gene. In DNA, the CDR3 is TGTGCCAGCAGCCTGGACAGGAACAATCAGCCCCAGCATTTT. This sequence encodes CASSLDRNNQPQHF.

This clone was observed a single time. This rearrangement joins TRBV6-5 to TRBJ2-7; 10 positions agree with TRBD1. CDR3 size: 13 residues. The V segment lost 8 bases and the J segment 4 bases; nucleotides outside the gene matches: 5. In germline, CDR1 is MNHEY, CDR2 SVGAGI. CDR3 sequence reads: CASRDRGRYEQYF. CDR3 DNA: TGTGCCAGCCGGGACAGGGGAAGGTACGAGCAGTACTTC.

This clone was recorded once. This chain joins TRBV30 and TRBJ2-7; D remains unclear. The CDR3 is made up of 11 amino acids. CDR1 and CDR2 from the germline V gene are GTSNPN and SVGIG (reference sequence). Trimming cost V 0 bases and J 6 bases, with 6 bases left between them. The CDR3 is CAWSVGLEQYF. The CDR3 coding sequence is TGTGCCTGGAGTGTAGGCCTCGAGCAGTACTTC.